A selection of T cell receptor beta chains follows, all from one sample in a study of breast tumors, draining lymph nodes, adjacent tissues. TCRdb re-analysed the multiplex PCR reads in MiXCR, keeping a single row per CDR3 protein. The table includes over 200,000 distinct CDR3 sequences, about 30% detected once. Specimen: axillary lymph node tissue. Receptor source: a female donor with breast cancer. Some clones in this sample may be carry-over from other donors' samples. Both conserved end residues are part of each CDR3. Each record gives: CDR3 protein, CDR3 DNA, V gene, J gene, clone size, D gene. A D gene is named only where the DNA matches it firmly. Clone size is shown for a subset of rows, as once, few, many or a class of expanded clone.

CDR3 protein: CASSLDIDYQYF; CDR3 DNA: TGTGCCAGCAGCTTGGACATTGACTACCAGTACTTC; V gene: TRBV7-8; J gene: TRBJ2-5; clone size: once; D gene: -
CDR3 protein: CATSDQTSGGATDTQYF; CDR3 DNA: TGTGCCACCAGTGATCAGACTAGCGGGGGGGCAACAGATACGCAGTATTTT; V gene: TRBV24-1; J gene: TRBJ2-3; clone size: -; D gene: TRBD2
CDR3 protein: CASTRTGGTSYEQYF; CDR3 DNA: TGTGCCAGCACTCGGACAGGGGGCACCTCCTACGAGCAGTACTTC; V gene: TRBV7-9; J gene: TRBJ2-7; clone size: -; D gene: TRBD1
CDR3 protein: CAWSALRGESPLHF; CDR3 DNA: TGTGCCTGGAGTGCGCTCCGGGGTGAGTCACCCCTCCACTTT; V gene: TRBV30; J gene: TRBJ1-6; clone size: -; D gene: -
CDR3 protein: CASSLRSGGVNGYTF; CDR3 DNA: TGTGCCAGCAGCTTAAGATCGGGAGGGGTGAATGGCTACACCTTC; V gene: TRBV7-2; J gene: TRBJ1-2; clone size: -; D gene: -
CDR3 protein: CASSFKQIQDTQYF; CDR3 DNA: TGCGCCAGCAGCTTTAAACAGATCCAAGACACCCAGTACTTC; V gene: TRBV5-1; J gene: TRBJ2-5; clone size: -; D gene: -
CDR3 protein: CSVVGPVSYNEQFF; CDR3 DNA: TGCAGCGTAGTGGGGCCAGTTTCCTACAATGAGCAGTTCTTC; V gene: TRBV29-1; J gene: TRBJ2-1; clone size: medium-sized; D gene: -
CDR3 protein: CASSQMERGQYEQYF; CDR3 DNA: TGTGCCAGCAGCCAGATGGAGAGGGGGCAATACGAGCAGTACTTC; V gene: TRBV14; J gene: TRBJ2-7; clone size: -; D gene: TRBD1
CDR3 protein: CAWSVLGGVTGQGIREKLFF; CDR3 DNA: TGTGCCTGGAGTGTACTCGGGGGGGTCACGGGACAGGGAATCAGGGAAAAACTATTTTTT; V gene: TRBV30; J gene: TRBJ1-4; clone size: -; D gene: TRBD1
CDR3 protein: CASSKSGGSSNTGELFF; CDR3 DNA: TGTGCCAGCAGCAAAAGTGGCGGGAGCTCAAACACCGGGGAGCTGTTTTTT; V gene: TRBV7-9; J gene: TRBJ2-2; clone size: -; D gene: TRBD2
CDR3 protein: CASSDQPQGVGELFF; CDR3 DNA: TGTGCCAGCAGTGACCAACCCCAGGGGGTTGGGGAGCTGTTTTTT; V gene: TRBV25-1; J gene: TRBJ2-2; clone size: many; D gene: TRBD1
CDR3 protein: CASSEDRVQPQHF; CDR3 DNA: TGTGCCAGCAGTGAGGACAGGGTTCAGCCCCAGCATTTT; V gene: TRBV2; J gene: TRBJ1-5; clone size: -; D gene: TRBD1
CDR3 protein: CASSPSAGELFF; CDR3 DNA: TGTGCCAGCAGCCCAAGTGCCGGGGAGCTGTTTTTT; V gene: TRBV3-1; J gene: TRBJ2-2; clone size: many; D gene: -
CDR3 protein: CASSFYGGQPQHF; CDR3 DNA: TGTGCCAGCAGTTTTTATGGGGGGCAGCCCCAGCATTTT; V gene: TRBV27; J gene: TRBJ1-5; clone size: -; D gene: -
CDR3 protein: CASRQGVNNSPLHF; CDR3 DNA: TGTGCCAGCAGACAGGGTGTTAATAATTCACCCCTCCACTTT; V gene: TRBV25-1; J gene: TRBJ1-6; clone size: many; D gene: -
CDR3 protein: CASRESQVGGNTIYF; CDR3 DNA: TGCGCCAGCAGAGAATCGCAGGTGGGAGGAAACACCATATATTTT; V gene: TRBV10-2; J gene: TRBJ1-3; clone size: many; D gene: -
CDR3 protein: CASSLLGAPDTRYF; CDR3 DNA: TGTGCCAGCAGCTTACTAGGGGCCCCAGATACGCGGTATTTT; V gene: TRBV7-3; J gene: TRBJ2-3; clone size: -; D gene: -
CDR3 protein: CASSLGLAGGPYEQCF; CDR3 DNA: TGCGCCAGCAGCTTGGGACTAGCGGGAGGACCCTACGAGCAGTGCTTC; V gene: TRBV5-1; J gene: TRBJ2-7; clone size: -; D gene: TRBD2
CDR3 protein: CASGGSGTRGELFF; CDR3 DNA: TGTGCCAGCGGAGGGTCGGGCACTCGCGGGGAGCTGTTTTTT; V gene: TRBV12-3/TRBV12-4; J gene: TRBJ2-2; clone size: many; D gene: -
CDR3 protein: CASSDGRAGANVLTF; CDR3 DNA: TGTGCCAGCAGTGATGGTAGGGCTGGGGCCAACGTCCTGACTTTC; V gene: TRBV6-1; J gene: TRBJ2-6; clone size: many; D gene: -
CDR3 protein: CASSRSSGTFTDTQYF; CDR3 DNA: TGCGCCAGCAGCCGGTCTAGCGGGACGTTCACAGATACGCAGTATTTT; V gene: TRBV5-1; J gene: TRBJ2-3; clone size: -; D gene: TRBD2
CDR3 protein: CASSPPLAGYTGELFF; CDR3 DNA: TGTGCCAGCAGCCCACCACTAGCGGGATATACCGGGGAGCTGTTTTTT; V gene: TRBV5-6; J gene: TRBJ2-2; clone size: few; D gene: TRBD2
CDR3 protein: CASSYGGGPEQFF; CDR3 DNA: TGTGCCAGCAGTTACGGCGGGGGGCCTGAGCAGTTCTTC; V gene: TRBV6-6; J gene: TRBJ2-1; clone size: many; D gene: TRBD2